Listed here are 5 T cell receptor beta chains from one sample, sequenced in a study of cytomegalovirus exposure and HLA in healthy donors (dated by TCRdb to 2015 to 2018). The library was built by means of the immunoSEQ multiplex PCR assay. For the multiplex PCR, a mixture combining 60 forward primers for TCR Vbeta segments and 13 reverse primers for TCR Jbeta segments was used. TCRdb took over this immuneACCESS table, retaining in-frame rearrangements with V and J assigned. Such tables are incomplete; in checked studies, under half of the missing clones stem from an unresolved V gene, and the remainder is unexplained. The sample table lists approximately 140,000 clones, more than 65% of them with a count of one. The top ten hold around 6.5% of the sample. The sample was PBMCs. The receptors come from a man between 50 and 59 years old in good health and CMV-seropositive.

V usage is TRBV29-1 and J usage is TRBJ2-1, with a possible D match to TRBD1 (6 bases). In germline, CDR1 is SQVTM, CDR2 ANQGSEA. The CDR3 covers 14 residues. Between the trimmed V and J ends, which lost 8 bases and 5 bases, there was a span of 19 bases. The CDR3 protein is CSLRTVKWDNEQFF. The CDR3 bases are TGCAGCCTAAGGACAGTGAAGTGGGACAATGAGCAGTTCTTC.

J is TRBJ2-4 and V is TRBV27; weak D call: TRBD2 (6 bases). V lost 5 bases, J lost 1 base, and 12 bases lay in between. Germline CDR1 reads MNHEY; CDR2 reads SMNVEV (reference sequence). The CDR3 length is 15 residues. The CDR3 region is CASSGGNFAKNIQYF. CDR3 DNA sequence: TGTGCCAGCAGTGGGGGGAATTTCGCCAAAAACATTCAGTACTTC.

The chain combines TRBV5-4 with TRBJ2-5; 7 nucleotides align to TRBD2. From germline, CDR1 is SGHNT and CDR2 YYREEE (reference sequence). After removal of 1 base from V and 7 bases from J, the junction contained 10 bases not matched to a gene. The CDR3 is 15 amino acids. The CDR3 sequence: CASSLFERDVGTQYF. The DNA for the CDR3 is TGTGCCAGCAGCTTGTTTGAGCGGGATGTAGGGACCCAGTACTTC.

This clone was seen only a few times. The chain's CDR3 is CASSNIGQGDNEQFF. The CDR3 bases are TGTGCCAGCAGTAATATAGGACAGGGCGACAATGAGCAGTTCTTC. This sequence joins TRBV6-5 and TRBJ2-1; TRBD1 aligns across 8 bases. The CDR3 totals 15 residues. The junction had 8 bases not matched to a gene; V was cut back by 5 bases and J by 5 bases. In germline, CDR1 is MNHEY, CDR2 SVGAGI.

CDR3 bases: TGCGCCAGCAGGGACCTGACAGGGAAGTCCTACGAGCAGTACTTC. This codes for CASRDLTGKSYEQYF. The chain has TRBV5-1 and TRBJ2-7; 7 bases agree with TRBD1. V lost 5 bases, J lost 1 base, and 9 bases stayed unmatched. The CDR3 runs 15 residues. Per the germline V gene, CDR1 is SGHRS and CDR2 is YFSETQ. Using reference TRBV5-1 and TRBJ2-7 for the parts outside the CDR3, the full variable domain is KAGVTQTPRYLIKTRGQQVTLSCSPISGHRSVSWYQQTPGQGLQFLFEYFSETQRNKGNFPGRFSGRQFSNSRSEMNVSTLELGDSALYLCASRDLTGKSYEQYFGPGTRLTVT.